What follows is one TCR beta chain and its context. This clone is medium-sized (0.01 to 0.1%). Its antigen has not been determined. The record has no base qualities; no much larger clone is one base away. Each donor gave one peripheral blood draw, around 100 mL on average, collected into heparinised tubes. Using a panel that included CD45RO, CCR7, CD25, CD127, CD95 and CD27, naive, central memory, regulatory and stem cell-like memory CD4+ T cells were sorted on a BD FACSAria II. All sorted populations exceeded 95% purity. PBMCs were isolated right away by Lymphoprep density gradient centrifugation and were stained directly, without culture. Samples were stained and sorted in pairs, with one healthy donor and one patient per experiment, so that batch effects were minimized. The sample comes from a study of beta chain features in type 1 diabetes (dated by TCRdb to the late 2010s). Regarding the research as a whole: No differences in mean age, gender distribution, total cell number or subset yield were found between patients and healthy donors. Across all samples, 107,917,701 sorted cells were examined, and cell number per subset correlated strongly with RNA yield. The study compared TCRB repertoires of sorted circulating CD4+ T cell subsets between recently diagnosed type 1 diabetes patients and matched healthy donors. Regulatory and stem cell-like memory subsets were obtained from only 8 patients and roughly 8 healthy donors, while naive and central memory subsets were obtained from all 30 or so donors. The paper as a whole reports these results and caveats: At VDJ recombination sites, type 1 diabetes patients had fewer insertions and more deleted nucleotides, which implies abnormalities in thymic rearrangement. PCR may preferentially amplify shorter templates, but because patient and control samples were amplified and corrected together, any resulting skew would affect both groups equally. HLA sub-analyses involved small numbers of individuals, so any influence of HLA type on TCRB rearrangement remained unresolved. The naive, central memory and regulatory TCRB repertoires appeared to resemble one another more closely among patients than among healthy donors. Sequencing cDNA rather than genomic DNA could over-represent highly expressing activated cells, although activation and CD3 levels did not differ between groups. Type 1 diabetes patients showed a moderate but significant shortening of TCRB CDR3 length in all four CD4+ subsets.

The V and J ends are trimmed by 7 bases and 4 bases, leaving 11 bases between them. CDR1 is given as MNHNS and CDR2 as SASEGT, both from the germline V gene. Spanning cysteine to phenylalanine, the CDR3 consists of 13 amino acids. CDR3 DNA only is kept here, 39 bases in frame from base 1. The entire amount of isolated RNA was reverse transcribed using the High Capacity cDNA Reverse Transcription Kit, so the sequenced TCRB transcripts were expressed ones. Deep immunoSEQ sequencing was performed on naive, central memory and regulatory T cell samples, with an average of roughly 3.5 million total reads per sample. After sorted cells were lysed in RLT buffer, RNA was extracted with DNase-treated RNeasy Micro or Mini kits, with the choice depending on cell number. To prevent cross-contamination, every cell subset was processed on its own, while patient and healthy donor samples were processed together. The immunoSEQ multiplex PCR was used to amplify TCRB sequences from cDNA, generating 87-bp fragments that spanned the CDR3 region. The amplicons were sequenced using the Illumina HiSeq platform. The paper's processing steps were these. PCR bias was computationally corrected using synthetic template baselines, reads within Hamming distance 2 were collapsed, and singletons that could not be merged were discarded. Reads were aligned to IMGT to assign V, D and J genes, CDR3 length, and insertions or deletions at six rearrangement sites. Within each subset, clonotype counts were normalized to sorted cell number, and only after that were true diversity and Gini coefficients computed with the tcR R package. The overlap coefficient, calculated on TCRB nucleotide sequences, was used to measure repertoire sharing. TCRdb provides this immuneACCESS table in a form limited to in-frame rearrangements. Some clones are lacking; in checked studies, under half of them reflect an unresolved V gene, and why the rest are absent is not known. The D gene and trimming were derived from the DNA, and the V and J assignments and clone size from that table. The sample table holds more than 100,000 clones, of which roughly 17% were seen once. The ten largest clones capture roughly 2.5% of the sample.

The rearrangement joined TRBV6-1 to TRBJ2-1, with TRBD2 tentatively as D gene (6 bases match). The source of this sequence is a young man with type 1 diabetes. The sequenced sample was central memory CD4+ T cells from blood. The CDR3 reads CASIRDLYNEQFF. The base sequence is TGTGCCAGCATCCGGGACTTGTACAATGAGCAGTTCTTC.